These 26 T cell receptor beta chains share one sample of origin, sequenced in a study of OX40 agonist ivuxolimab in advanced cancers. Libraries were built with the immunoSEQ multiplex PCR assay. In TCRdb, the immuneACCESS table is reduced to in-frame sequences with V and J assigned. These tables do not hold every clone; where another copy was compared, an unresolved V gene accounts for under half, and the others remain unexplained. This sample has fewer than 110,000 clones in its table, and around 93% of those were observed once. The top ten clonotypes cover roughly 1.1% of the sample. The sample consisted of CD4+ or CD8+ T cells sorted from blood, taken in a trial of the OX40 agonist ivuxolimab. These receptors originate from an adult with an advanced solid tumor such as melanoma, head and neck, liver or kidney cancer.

CDR3: CASSWGAGGYEQYF. The CDR3 DNA reads TGCGCCAGCAGCTGGGGGGCCGGGGGCTACGAGCAGTACTTC. V and J are TRBV5-1 and TRBJ2-7; D is possibly TRBD1 or TRBD2 (6 bases each). V was cut by 3 bases and J by 3 bases, with 13 bases left in between. The CDR3 runs to 14 residues. CDR1 is SGHRS, CDR2 YFSETQ, per germline. Based on the CDR3 plus reference TRBV5-1 and TRBJ2-7, the full variable domain is KAGVTQTPRYLIKTRGQQVTLSCSPISGHRSVSWYQQTPGQGLQFLFEYFSETQRNKGNFPGRFSGRQFSNSRSEMNVSTLELGDSALYLCASSWGAGGYEQYFGPGTRLTVT.

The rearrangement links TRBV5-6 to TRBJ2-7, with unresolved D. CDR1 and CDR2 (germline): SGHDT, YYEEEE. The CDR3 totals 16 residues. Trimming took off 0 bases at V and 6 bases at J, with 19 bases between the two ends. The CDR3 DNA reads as TGTGCCAGCAGCTTGGCGTTGGCTCCCACCCTGGCCGAGCAGTACTTC. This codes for CASSLALAPTLAEQYF.

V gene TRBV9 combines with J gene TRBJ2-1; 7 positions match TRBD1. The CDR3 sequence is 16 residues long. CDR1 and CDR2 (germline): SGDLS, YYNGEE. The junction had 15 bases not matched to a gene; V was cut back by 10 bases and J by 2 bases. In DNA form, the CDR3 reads TGTGCCCCGGTGCGGATTGAGGGGACAGCCTACAATGAGCAGTTCTTC. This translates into CAPVRIEGTAYNEQFF.

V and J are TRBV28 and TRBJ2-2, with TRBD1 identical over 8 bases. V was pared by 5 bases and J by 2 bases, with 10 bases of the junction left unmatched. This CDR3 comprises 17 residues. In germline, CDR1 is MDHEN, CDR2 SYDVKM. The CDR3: CASSPTLTGENTGELFF. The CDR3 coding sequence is TGTGCCAGCAGTCCCACCTTGACAGGGGAAAACACCGGGGAGCTGTTTTTT.

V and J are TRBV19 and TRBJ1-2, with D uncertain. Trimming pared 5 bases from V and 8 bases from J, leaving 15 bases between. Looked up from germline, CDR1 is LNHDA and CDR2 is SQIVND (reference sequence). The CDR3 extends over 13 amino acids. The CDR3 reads CASSDYPRGGYTF. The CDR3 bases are TGTGCCAGTAGTGACTACCCAAGAGGGGGCTACACCTTC.

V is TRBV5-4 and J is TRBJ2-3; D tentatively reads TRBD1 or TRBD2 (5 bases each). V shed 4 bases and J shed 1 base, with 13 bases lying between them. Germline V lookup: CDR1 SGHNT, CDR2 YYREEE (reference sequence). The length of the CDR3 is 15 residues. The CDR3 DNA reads TGTGCCAGCAGCCCCCCCACGGGGCGCACAGATACGCAGTATTTT. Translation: CASSPPTGRTDTQYF. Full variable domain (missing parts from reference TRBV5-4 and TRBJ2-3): ETGVTQSPTHLIKTRGQQVTLRCSSQSGHNTVSWYQQALGQGPQFIFQYYREEENGRGNFPPRFSGLQFPNYSSELNVNALELDDSALYLCASSPPTGRTDTQYFGPGTRLTVL.

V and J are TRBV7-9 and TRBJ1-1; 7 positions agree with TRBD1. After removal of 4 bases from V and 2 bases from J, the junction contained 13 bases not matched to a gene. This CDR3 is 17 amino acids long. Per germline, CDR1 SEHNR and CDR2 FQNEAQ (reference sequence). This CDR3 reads CASSSSGTVLVNTEAFF. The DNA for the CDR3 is TGTGCCAGCAGCTCATCCGGGACAGTACTTGTTAACACTGAAGCTTTCTTT.

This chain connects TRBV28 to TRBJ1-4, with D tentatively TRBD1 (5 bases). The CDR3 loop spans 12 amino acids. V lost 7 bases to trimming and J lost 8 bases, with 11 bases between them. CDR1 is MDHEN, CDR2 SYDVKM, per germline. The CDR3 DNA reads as TGTGCCAGCACGGAGGGGAAGGAAAAACTGTTTTTT. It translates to CASTEGKEKLFF.

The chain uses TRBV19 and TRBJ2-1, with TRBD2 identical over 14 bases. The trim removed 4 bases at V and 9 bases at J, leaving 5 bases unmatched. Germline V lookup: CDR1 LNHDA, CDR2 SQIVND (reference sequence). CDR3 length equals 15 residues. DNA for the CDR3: TGTGCCAGTAGTACGGGGACTAGCGGGAGAGGTGAGCAGTTCTTC. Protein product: CASSTGTSGRGEQFF.

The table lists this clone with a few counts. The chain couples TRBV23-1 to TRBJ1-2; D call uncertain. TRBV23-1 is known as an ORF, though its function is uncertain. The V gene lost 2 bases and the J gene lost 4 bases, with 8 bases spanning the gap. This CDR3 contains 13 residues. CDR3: CASSQGSSYGYTF. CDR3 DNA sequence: TGCGCCAGCAGTCAAGGGAGTAGCTATGGCTACACCTTC.

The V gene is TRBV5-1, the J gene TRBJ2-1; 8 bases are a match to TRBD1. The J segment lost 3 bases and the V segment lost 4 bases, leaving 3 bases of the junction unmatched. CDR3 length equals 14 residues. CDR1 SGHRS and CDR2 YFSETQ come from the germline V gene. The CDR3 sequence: CASSMTGVYNEQFF. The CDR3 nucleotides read TGCGCCAGCAGCATGACAGGGGTCTACAATGAGCAGTTCTTC.

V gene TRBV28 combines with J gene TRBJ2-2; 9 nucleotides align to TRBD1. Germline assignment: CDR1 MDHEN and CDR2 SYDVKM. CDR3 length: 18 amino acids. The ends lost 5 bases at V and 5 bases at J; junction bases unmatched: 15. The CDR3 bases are TGTGCCAGCAGTACCGAGCATGTGGACAGGGGATTTACCGGGGAGCTGTTTTTT. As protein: CASSTEHVDRGFTGELFF.

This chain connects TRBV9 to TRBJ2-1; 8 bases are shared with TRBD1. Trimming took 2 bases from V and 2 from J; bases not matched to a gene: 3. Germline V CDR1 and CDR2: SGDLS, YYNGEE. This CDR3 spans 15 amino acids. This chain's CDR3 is CASSVLGQAYNEQFF. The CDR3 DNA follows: TGTGCCAGCAGCGTGTTGGGACAGGCCTACAATGAGCAGTTCTTC.

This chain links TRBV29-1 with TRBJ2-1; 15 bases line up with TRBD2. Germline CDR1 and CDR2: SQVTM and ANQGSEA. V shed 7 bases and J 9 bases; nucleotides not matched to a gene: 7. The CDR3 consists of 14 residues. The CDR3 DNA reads TGCAGCGCCCAGGGACTAGCGGGAGGTATTGAGCAGTTCTTC. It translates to CSAQGLAGGIEQFF.

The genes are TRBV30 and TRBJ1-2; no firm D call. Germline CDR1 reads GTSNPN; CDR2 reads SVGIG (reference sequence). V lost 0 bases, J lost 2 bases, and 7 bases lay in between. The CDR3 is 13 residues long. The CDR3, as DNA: TGTGCCTGGAGTGTACGCACGAACTATGGCTACACCTTC. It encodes CAWSVRTNYGYTF.

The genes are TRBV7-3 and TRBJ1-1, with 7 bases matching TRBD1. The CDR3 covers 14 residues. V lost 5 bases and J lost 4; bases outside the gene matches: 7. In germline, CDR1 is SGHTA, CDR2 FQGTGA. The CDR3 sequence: CASSLQGEATEAFF. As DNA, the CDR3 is TGTGCCAGCAGCCTTCAGGGGGAGGCCACTGAAGCTTTCTTT.

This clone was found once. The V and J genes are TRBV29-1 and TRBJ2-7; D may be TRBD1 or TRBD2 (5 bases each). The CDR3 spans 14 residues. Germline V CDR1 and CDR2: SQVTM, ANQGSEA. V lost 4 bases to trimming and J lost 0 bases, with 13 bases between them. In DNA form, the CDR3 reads TGCAGCGTTGTCTCCCGGGGCCCCTCCTACGAGCAGTACTTC. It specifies CSVVSRGPSYEQYF.

Here the CDR3 DNA reads TGTGCCAGTTTGACAGGGGGGAGCTCCTACGAGCAGTACTTC. Amino acids: CASLTGGSSYEQYF. The chain couples TRBV28 to TRBJ2-7, with 9 bases that match TRBD1. Trimming at V came to 9 bases and at J to 0 bases, leaving 6 bases not matched to a gene. This CDR3 is built from 14 residues. Germline V CDR1 and CDR2: MDHEN, SYDVKM.

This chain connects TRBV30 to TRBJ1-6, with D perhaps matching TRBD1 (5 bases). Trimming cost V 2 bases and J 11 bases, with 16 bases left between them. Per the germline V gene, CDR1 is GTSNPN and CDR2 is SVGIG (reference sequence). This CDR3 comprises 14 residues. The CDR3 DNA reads TGTGCCTGGAGTAGCCGGGGCTCCACCACACCCCTCCACTTT. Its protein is CAWSSRGSTTPLHF.

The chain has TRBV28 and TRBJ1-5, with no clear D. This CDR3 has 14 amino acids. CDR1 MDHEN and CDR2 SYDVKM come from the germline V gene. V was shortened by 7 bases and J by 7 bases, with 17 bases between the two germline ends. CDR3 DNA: TGTGCCAGCACCAAGGTTAGGGAGGGACAGCCCCAGCATTTT. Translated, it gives CASTKVREGQPQHF.

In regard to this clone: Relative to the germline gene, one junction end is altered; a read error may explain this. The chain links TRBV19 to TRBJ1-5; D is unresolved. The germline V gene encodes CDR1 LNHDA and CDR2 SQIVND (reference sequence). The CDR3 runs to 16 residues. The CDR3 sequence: CASRNTNSSVNRPQHF. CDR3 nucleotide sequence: TGTGCCAGTAGAAATACGAACAGCTCAGTAAATCGGCCCCAGCATTTT.

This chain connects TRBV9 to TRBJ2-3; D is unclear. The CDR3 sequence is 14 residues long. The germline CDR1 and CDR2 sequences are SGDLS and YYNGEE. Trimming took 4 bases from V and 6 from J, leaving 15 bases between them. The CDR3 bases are TGTGCCAGCAGCTTCCGATCCCCTCGGGATACGCAGTATTTT. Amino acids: CASSFRSPRDTQYF.

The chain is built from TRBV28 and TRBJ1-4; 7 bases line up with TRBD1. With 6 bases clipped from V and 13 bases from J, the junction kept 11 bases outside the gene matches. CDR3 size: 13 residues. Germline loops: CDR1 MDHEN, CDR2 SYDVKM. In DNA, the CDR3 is TGTGCCAGCAGCACGGACAGGCCGCAAATACTGTTTTTT. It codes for CASSTDRPQILFF.

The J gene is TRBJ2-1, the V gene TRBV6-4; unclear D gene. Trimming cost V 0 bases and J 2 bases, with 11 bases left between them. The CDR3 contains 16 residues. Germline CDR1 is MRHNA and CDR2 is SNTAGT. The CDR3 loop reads CASSDSSLYPYNEQFF. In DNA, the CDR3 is TGTGCCAGCAGTGACTCCAGCCTCTACCCCTACAATGAGCAGTTCTTC.

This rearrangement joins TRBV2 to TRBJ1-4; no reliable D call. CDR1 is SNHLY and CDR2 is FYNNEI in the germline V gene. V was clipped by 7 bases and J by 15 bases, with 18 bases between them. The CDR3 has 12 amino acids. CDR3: CASTVNHRTMFF. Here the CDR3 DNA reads TGTGCCAGCACCGTTAACCACCGCACCATGTTTTTT.

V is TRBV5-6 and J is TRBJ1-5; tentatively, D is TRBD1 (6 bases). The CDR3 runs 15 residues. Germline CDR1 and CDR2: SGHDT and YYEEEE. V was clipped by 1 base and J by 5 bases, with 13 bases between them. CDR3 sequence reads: CASSLLQGGDQPQHF. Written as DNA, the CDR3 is TGTGCCAGCAGCTTGTTACAGGGAGGAGATCAGCCCCAGCATTTT. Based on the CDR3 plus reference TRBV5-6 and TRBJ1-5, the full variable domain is DAGVTQSPTHLIKTRGQQVTLRCSPKSGHDTVSWYQQALGQGPQFIFQYYEEEERQRGNFPDRFSGHQFPNYSSELNVNALLLGDSALYLCASSLLQGGDQPQHFGDGTRLSIL.